This T cell receptor beta chain was profiled in a study of breast tumors, draining lymph nodes, adjacent tissues. Overall study results and limits: Luminal-like breast cancer showed significantly higher tumor–nontumor repertoire similarity than basal-like. Tumor repertoires ranked between lymph nodes and nontumor tissue in diversity, with V and J gene preferences. Most tumor T cells seemingly derive from lymph node, then expand in tumor. Tumor T cell lymph node origin was a supported hypothesis, not proven.

The germline V gene has CDR1 LGHNA and CDR2 YNFKEQ. The trim removed 0 bases at V and 3 bases at J, leaving 7 bases unmatched. The CDR3 length is 17 residues. Breast cancer patients provided tissue from their axillary draining lymph nodes. One entry per CDR3 protein results from TCRdb running MiXCR on the multiplex PCR reads. Altogether approximately 280,000 distinct CDR3 sequences are present, 30% being singletons, with the ten largest covering approximately 1%. In its sample, this clonotype was seen a few times. Its target is not known. The source of this sequence is a female donor with breast cancer. Some clones in this sample may be carry-over from other donors' samples. Sequencing was done on a sample of axillary lymph node tissue. The genes are TRBV4-2 and TRBJ1-3; TRBD1 matches at 8 bases. The CDR3 sequence is CASSQDPQGAGGNTIYF. CDR3 in DNA: TGTGCCAGCAGCCAAGACCCCCAGGGGGCTGGTGGAAACACCATATATTTT.